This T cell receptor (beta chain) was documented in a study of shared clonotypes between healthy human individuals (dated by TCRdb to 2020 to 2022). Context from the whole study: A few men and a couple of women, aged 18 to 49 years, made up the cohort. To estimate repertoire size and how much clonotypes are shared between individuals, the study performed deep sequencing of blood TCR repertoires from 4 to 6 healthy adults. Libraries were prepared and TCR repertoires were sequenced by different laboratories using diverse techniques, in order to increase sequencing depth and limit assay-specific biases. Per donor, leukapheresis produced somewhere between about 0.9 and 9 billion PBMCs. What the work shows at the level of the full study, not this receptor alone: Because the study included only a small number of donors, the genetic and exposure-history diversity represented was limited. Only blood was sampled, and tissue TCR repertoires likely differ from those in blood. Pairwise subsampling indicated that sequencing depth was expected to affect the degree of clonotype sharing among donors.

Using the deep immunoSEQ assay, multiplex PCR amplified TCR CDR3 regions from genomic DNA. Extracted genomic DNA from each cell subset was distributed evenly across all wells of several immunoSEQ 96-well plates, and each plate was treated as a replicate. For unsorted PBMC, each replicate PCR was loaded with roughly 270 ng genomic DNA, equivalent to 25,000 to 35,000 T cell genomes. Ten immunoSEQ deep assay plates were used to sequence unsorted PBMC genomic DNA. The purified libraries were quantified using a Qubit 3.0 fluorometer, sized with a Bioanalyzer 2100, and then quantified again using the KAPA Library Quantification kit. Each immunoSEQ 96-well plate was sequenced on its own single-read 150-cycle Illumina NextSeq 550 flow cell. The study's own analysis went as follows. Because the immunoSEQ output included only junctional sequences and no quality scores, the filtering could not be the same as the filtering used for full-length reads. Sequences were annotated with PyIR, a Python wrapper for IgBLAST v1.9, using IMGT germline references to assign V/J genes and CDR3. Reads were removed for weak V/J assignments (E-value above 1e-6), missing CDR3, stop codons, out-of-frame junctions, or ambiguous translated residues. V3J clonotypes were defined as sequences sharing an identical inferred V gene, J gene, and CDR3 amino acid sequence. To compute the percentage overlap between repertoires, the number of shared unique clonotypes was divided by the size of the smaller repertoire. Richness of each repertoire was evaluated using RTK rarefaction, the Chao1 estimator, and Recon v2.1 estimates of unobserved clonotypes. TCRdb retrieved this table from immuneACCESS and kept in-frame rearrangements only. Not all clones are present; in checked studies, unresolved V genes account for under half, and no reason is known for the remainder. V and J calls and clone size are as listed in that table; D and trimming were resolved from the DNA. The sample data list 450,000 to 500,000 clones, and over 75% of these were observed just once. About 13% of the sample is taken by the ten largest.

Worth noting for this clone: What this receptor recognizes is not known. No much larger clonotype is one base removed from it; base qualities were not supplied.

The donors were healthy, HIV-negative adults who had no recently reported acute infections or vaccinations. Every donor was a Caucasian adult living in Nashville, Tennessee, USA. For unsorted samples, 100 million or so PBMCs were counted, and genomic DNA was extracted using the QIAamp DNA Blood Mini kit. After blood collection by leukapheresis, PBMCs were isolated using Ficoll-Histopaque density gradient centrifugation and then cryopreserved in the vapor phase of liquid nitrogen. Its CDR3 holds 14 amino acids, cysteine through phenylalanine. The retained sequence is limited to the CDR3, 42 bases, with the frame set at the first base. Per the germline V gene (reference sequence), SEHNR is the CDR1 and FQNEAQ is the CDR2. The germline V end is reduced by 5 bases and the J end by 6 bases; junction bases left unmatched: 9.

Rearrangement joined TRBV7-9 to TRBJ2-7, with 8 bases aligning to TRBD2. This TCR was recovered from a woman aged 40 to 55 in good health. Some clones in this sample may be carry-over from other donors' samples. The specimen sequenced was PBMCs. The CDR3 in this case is CASSPAGLVREQYF. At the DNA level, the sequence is TGTGCCAGCAGCCCAGCGGGACTAGTACGCGAGCAGTACTTC.